These 9 T cell receptor beta chains were all obtained from the same sample, sequenced in a study of cytomegalovirus exposure and HLA in healthy donors. Vbeta (60) and Jbeta (13) primers were used in the PCR. The assay was immunoSEQ multiplex PCR, and TCRdb's table has in-frame clones only and misses some. The sample lists roughly 33,000 clones, more than 80% seen once, with roughly 6% in the top ten. The sample taken for sequencing was PBMCs. These receptors all stem from a male donor in good health and CMV-seronegative.

This chain connects TRBV13 to TRBJ1-1, with D possibly being TRBD1 (5 bases). The CDR3 contains 15 residues. Trimming removed 2 bases at V and 0 bases at J, with 10 bases between. CDR1 is PRHDT, CDR2 FYEKMQ, per germline (reference sequence). CDR3 bases: TGTGCCAGCAGCTTAAACCCAGGGATGAACACTGAAGCTTTCTTT. Amino acid sequence: CASSLNPGMNTEAFF.

The chain is built from TRBV6-5 and TRBJ2-3; 14 bases align to TRBD2. The V gene's germline CDR1 is MNHEY and CDR2 SVGAGI. With V trimmed by 5 bases and J by 10 bases, 5 bases remained unmatched. This CDR3 is built from 14 residues. The CDR3 loop reads CASSIRLAGGAQYF. Here the CDR3 DNA reads TGTGCCAGCAGTATACGACTAGCGGGGGGGGCGCAGTATTTT.

The chain has TRBV9 and TRBJ2-5; 15 positions match TRBD2. Trimming at V came to 4 bases and at J to 2 bases, leaving 12 bases not matched to a gene. CDR1 and CDR2 (germline): SGDLS, YYNGEE. The CDR3 runs 19 residues. The DNA of the CDR3 is TGTGCCAGCAGCCCGCGCTCTGGGACTAGCGGGGGGCTACAAGAGACCCAGTACTTC. This encodes CASSPRSGTSGGLQETQYF.

The chain uses TRBV16 and TRBJ2-6, with D perhaps matching TRBD2 (5 bases). CDR1 and CDR2 (germline): KGHSY, FQNENV. Trimming cost V 0 bases and J 1 base, with 7 bases left between them. The CDR3 runs to 16 residues. This chain's CDR3 is CASSQSDLSGANVLTF. CDR3 nucleotide sequence: TGTGCCAGCAGCCAATCGGACTTGTCTGGGGCCAACGTCCTGACTTTC.

The chain uses TRBV7-2 and TRBJ2-7, with TRBD1 matching 7 bases. Germline values: CDR1 SGHTA, CDR2 FQGNSA. J lost 0 bases, V lost 5 bases, and 7 bases had no gene match. This CDR3 is 15 amino acids long. The chain's CDR3 is CASSEDRRSSYEQYF. The CDR3 DNA reads TGTGCCAGCAGCGAGGACAGGCGGAGCTCCTACGAGCAGTACTTC. Looking up the rest from reference TRBV7-2 and TRBJ2-7 gives the full variable domain: GAGVSQSPSNKVTEKGKDVELRCDPISGHTALYWYRQSLGQGLEFLIYFQGNSAPDKSGLPSDRFSAERTGGSVSTLTIQRTQQEDSAVYLCASSEDRRSSYEQYFGPGTRLTVT.

This clone has more than one count but fewer than ten. The chain employs TRBV30 and TRBJ1-5; 7 bases are a match to TRBD1. The CDR3 contains 14 residues. The germline CDR1 and CDR2 sequences are GTSNPN and SVGIG (reference sequence). Trimming removed 4 bases from V and 2 bases from J; junction bases left unmatched: 5. The CDR3 nucleotides are TGTGCCTGGACGGACAGGCGCGGCAATCAGCCCCAGCATTTT. Protein: CAWTDRRGNQPQHF.

V is TRBV5-4 and J is TRBJ2-3; 10 bases are a match to TRBD1. The ends lost 4 bases at V and 3 bases at J; junction bases unmatched: 5. The CDR3 has 15 residues. CDR1 and CDR2 (germline): SGHNT, YYREEE (reference sequence). CDR3 amino acids: CASSLPGQGTDTQYF. DNA for the CDR3: TGTGCCAGCAGCCTGCCGGGACAGGGGACAGATACGCAGTATTTT.

The chain combines TRBV6-5 with TRBJ2-3, with D unclear. This CDR3 has 12 residues. Trimming took 6 bases from V and 6 from J, leaving 10 bases between them. In germline, CDR1 is MNHEY, CDR2 SVGAGI. CDR3 DNA: TGTGCCAGCAGCCCCCCTTCCGATACGCAGTATTTT. It codes for CASSPPSDTQYF.

The rearrangement links TRBV2 to TRBJ1-5; TRBD1 agrees at 10 bases. The junction had 6 bases not matched to a gene; V was cut back by 7 bases and J by 6 bases. Per germline, CDR1 SNHLY and CDR2 FYNNEI. This CDR3 comprises 14 residues. The CDR3 reads CASTLGQGVQPQHF. The CDR3 DNA reads TGTGCCAGCACCCTCGGACAGGGGGTTCAGCCCCAGCATTTT.